Shown below are 30 T cell receptor beta chains from a single sample sequenced in a study of T cell responses to AZD1222 COVID-19 vaccine. The table came from immunoSEQ multiplex PCR; TCRdb's copy has only in-frame clones and leaves some out. The table has some 150,000 clones, 88% seen once. This specimen was peripheral blood, taken 28 days after the second dose of the MenACWY control vaccine. These TCRs come from an adult who received the MenACWY meningococcal vaccine as a control.

The chain carries TRBV15 and TRBJ1-6, with TRBD1 matching over 7 bases. The junction had 7 bases not matched to a gene; V was cut back by 4 bases and J by 10 bases. The CDR3 contains 14 residues. CDR1 LNHNV and CDR2 YYDKDF come from the germline V gene (reference sequence). The CDR3 DNA reads TGTGCCACCAGCACTAGGGACAGTGGATCACCCCTCCACTTT. The encoded protein is CATSTRDSGSPLHF. The complete variable domain, with remaining parts taken from reference TRBV15 and TRBJ1-6, reads DAMVIQNPRYQVTQFGKPVTLSCSQTLNHNVMYWYQQKSSQAPKLLFHYYDKDFNNEADTPDNFQSRRPNTSFCFLDIRSPGLGDTAMYLCATSTRDSGSPLHFGNGTRLTVT.

This clone was detected only a few times. The rearrangement links TRBV18 to TRBJ1-5, with D possibly being TRBD1 (6 bases). Trimming pared 3 bases from V and 3 bases from J, leaving 6 bases between. The CDR3 consists of 13 residues. The germline CDR1 and CDR2 sequences are KGHSH and LQKENI. The DNA for the CDR3 is TGTGCCAGCTCACCGGGACACAATCAGCCCCAGCATTTT. Residues: CASSPGHNQPQHF.

The CDR3, as DNA: TGTGCCAGCAGCCAAGGACTAGCGGGGTGGACCCAGTACTTC. This translates into CASSQGLAGWTQYF. The V call is TRBV7-2, the J call TRBJ2-5, with 12 bases lining up with TRBD2. This CDR3 spans 14 amino acids. CDR1 SGHTA and CDR2 FQGNSA come from the germline V gene. With 5 bases clipped from V and 7 bases from J, the junction kept 5 bases outside the gene matches.

The chain carries TRBV29-1 and TRBJ2-3; D gene uncertain. The CDR3 sequence is 12 residues long. The germline CDR1 and CDR2 sequences are SQVTM and ANQGSEA. The V end was cut by 4 bases, the J end by 2 bases, with 7 bases between. CDR3 protein: CSVVGVTDTQYF. The CDR3 coding sequence is TGCAGCGTTGTTGGTGTCACAGATACGCAGTATTTT.

The J gene is TRBJ1-4, the V gene TRBV10-3; no firm D call. Trimming took 0 bases from V and 3 from J, leaving 11 bases between them. The germline gives CDR1 ENHRY, CDR2 SYGVKD. This CDR3 has 16 residues. CDR3 amino acids: CAISESGGTANEKLFF. In DNA form, the CDR3 reads TGTGCCATCAGTGAGTCGGGAGGAACAGCTAATGAAAAACTGTTTTTT.

The chain couples TRBV19 to TRBJ2-3, with 7 bases lining up with TRBD1. The V segment lost 1 base and the J segment 4 bases; nucleotides outside the gene matches: 5. Germline values: CDR1 LNHDA, CDR2 SQIVND (reference sequence). The CDR3 loop spans 15 amino acids. CDR3: CASSIGQGHADTQYF. CDR3 DNA: TGTGCCAGTAGTATAGGACAGGGTCATGCAGATACGCAGTATTTT.

The chain employs TRBV2 and TRBJ1-5, with TRBD1 matching 11 bases. The V and J ends lost 4 bases and 5 bases, in that order; junction bases with no gene match: 4. The CDR3 covers 15 residues. Germline-derived CDR1 and CDR2 are SNHLY and FYNNEI. CDR3 residues: CASSGTGGNYQPQHF. Here the CDR3 DNA reads TGTGCCAGCAGTGGGACAGGGGGCAATTATCAGCCCCAGCATTTT.

The V gene is TRBV12-3 or TRBV12-4, the J gene TRBJ2-7, with 8 positions matching TRBD1. The CDR3 covers 12 residues. The ends lost 6 bases at V and 5 bases at J; junction bases unmatched: 3. CDR3 loop: CASSPTGDEQYF. The CDR3 nucleotides read TGTGCCAGCAGCCCGACAGGGGACGAGCAGTACTTC.

This chain uses TRBV2 with TRBJ1-4, with 7 positions matching TRBD1. Germline V gene data show CDR1 as SNHLY and CDR2 as FYNNEI. Unmatched junction bases numbered 5, after V lost 8 bases and J lost 5 bases. CDR3 length equals 13 residues. This CDR3 is CASQADRNEKLFF. The DNA of the CDR3 is TGTGCCAGCCAAGCGGACAGGAATGAAAAACTGTTTTTT.

The gene calls are TRBV3-1 (or the pseudogene TRBV3-2) and TRBJ1-4; no firm D call. Germline V gene data show CDR1 as LGHDT and CDR2 as YNNKEL (reference sequence). CDR3 length: 17 amino acids. The ends were cut back, 3 bases at V and 0 bases at J, with 14 bases in the middle. The CDR3 bases are TGTGCCAGCAGCCAGCCATACGACGCCACAACTAATGAAAAACTGTTTTTT. It is translated as CASSQPYDATTNEKLFF.

The chain is built from TRBV5-1 and TRBJ1-5; D is undetermined. The CDR3 spans 14 residues. Germline CDR1 and CDR2: SGHRS and YFSETQ. The V end was cut by 5 bases, the J end by 4 bases, with 13 bases between. The CDR3 is CASRAPSGNQPQHF. The CDR3 DNA follows: TGCGCCAGCAGAGCCCCCTCCGGGAATCAGCCCCAGCATTTT. Filled out from reference TRBV5-1 and TRBJ1-5, the complete variable domain reads KAGVTQTPRYLIKTRGQQVTLSCSPISGHRSVSWYQQTPGQGLQFLFEYFSETQRNKGNFPGRFSGRQFSNSRSEMNVSTLELGDSALYLCASRAPSGNQPQHFGDGTRLSIL.

The chain employs TRBV30 and TRBJ2-3; TRBD1 matches at 7 bases. V shed 2 bases, J shed 3 bases, and the junction held 8 bases outside the gene matches. Per germline, CDR1 GTSNPN and CDR2 SVGIG (reference sequence). CDR3 length: 15 residues. Written as DNA, the CDR3 is TGTGCCTGGAGTTCAGAGGCACAGGGGACAGATACGCAGTATTTT. Translating it yields CAWSSEAQGTDTQYF. The full variable domain, completed using reference TRBV30 and TRBJ2-3, is SQTIHQWPATLVQPVGSPLSLECTVEGTSNPNLYWYRQAAGRGLQLLFYSVGIGQISSEVPQNLSASRPQDRQFILSSKKLLLSDSGFYLCAWSSEAQGTDTQYFGPGTRLTVL.

V is TRBV12-3 or TRBV12-4 and J is TRBJ1-1; D unclear. Trimming removed 5 bases at V and 10 bases at J, with 11 bases between. The CDR3 contains 11 residues. CDR3 in amino acids: CASSPQVGAFF. Here the CDR3 DNA reads TGTGCCAGCAGTCCCCAGGTGGGAGCTTTCTTT.

The chain joins TRBV10-3 to TRBJ2-5; TRBD1 matches at 9 bases. Trimming removed 9 bases from V and 4 bases from J; junction bases left unmatched: 12. The CDR3 runs to 15 residues. The germline V gene has CDR1 ENHRY and CDR2 SYGVKD. CDR3 sequence (DNA): TGTGCCATAGTACAGGGGGCGCCCCGGCGAGAGACCCAGTACTTC. Translating gives CAIVQGAPRRETQYF.

V usage is TRBV5-1 and J usage is TRBJ1-3; tentative D call: TRBD1 (6 bases). CDR1 is SGHRS, CDR2 YFSETQ, per germline. The CDR3 covers 16 residues. The V gene lost 0 bases and the J gene lost 0 bases, with 10 bases spanning the gap. DNA for the CDR3: TGCGCCAGCAGCTTGGGACAGGCGCGCTCTGGAAACACCATATATTTT. This encodes CASSLGQARSGNTIYF.

This chain joins TRBV27 and TRBJ2-7; 7 bases map to TRBD1. Trimming cost V 5 bases and J 5 bases; bases outside gene matches: 6. The CDR3 runs to 13 residues. Germline V lookup: CDR1 MNHEY, CDR2 SMNVEV (reference sequence). The CDR3, as DNA: TGTGCCAGCAGTGCGGACAGGTGGGACGAGCAGTACTTC. Amino acid sequence: CASSADRWDEQYF.

V is TRBV6-5 and J is TRBJ2-7; a weak D match, TRBD2 (6 bases). Germline lookup yields CDR1 MNHEY and CDR2 SVGAGI. This CDR3 has 16 residues. V lost 2 bases and J 9 bases, leaving 23 bases between the germline ends. This CDR3 is CASSYESGTASRGQYF. Here the CDR3 DNA reads TGTGCCAGCAGTTACGAATCCGGGACTGCTTCTCGTGGGCAGTACTTC.

The chain couples TRBV9 to TRBJ2-3; maybe TRBD2 (7 bases). The V and J ends lost 1 base and 1 base respectively, with 19 bases between them. CDR1 is SGDLS and CDR2 is YYNGEE in the germline V gene. The CDR3 length is 18 residues. CDR3 sequence reads: CASSVTQATGRGTDTQYF. The CDR3 region has the DNA TGTGCCAGCAGCGTAACCCAAGCAACAGGGAGGGGCACAGATACGCAGTATTTT.

CDR3 sequence: CASSQVRWLWANTGELFF. The CDR3, as DNA: TGTGCCAGCAGCCAAGTTCGGTGGTTGTGGGCGAACACCGGGGAGCTGTTTTTT. This sequence joins TRBV3-1 (or the pseudogene TRBV3-2) and TRBJ2-2, with D unclear. The CDR3 has 18 residues. Trimming shortened V by 1 base and J by 0 bases, and 15 bases separated the two germline ends. CDR1 is LGHDT, CDR2 YNNKEL, per germline (reference sequence).

This chain uses TRBV19 with TRBJ2-1, with D possibly being TRBD1 or TRBD2 (5 bases each). Trimming removed 3 bases at V and 4 bases at J, with 10 bases between. This CDR3 region has 14 residues. Germline CDR1 LNHDA, CDR2 SQIVND (reference sequence). CDR3 coding DNA: TGTGCCAGTAGTATGGTGGGGACGTACAATGAGCAGTTCTTC. Amino acid sequence: CASSMVGTYNEQFF.

The V call is TRBV7-2, the J call TRBJ2-7, with 8 positions matching TRBD2. Per the germline V gene, CDR1 is SGHTA and CDR2 is FQGNSA. V gave up 2 bases and J gave up 2 bases; unmatched junction bases: 5. CDR3 length equals 15 residues. The CDR3 region has the DNA TGTGCCAGCAGCTTAAGGCGGGGGGCCCCCTACGAGCAGTACTTC. Its protein is CASSLRRGAPYEQYF.

The J gene is TRBJ1-6, the V gene TRBV18; D possibly corresponds to TRBD1 (5 bases). V lost 5 bases to trimming and J lost 6 bases, with 8 bases between them. The germline CDR1 and CDR2 sequences are KGHSH and LQKENI. This CDR3 is built from 13 residues. The CDR3 region is CASSSGGNSPLHF. DNA for the CDR3: TGTGCCAGCTCAAGTGGGGGTAATTCACCCCTCCACTTT.

The table lists this clone with a count of one. The chain couples TRBV5-1 to TRBJ1-6; the D is unclear. V gave up 0 bases and J gave up 7 bases, with 11 bases separating them. Germline V gene lookup returns CDR1 SGHRS and CDR2 YFSETQ. The CDR3 extends over 15 amino acids. CDR3: CASSLEQLQNSPLHF. For the CDR3, the DNA is TGCGCCAGCAGCTTGGAGCAGCTACAAAATTCACCCCTCCACTTT.

The V gene is TRBV11-3, the J gene TRBJ2-5, with 8 positions matching TRBD2. This CDR3 has 15 amino acids. The V gene end was trimmed by 3 bases and the J gene end by 5 bases; junction bases not matched to a gene: 8. Germline V lookup: CDR1 SGHNT, CDR2 YENEEA. The CDR3 region is CASSLSLLAEETQYF. The CDR3 region has the DNA TGTGCCAGCAGCTTGAGTTTACTAGCGGAGGAGACCCAGTACTTC.

V gene TRBV12-3 or TRBV12-4 combines with J gene TRBJ1-5; D gene unclear. V dropped 3 bases and J dropped 7 bases, with 10 bases sitting between them. The CDR3 length is 13 residues. CDR3 DNA sequence: TGTGCCAGCAGTTTTAATCAGGCACAGCCCCAGCATTTT. Its protein is CASSFNQAQPQHF.

With respect to this clone: The sample carries other DNA sequences with the same CDR3. The CDR3 DNA reads TGCGCCAGCAGCTTGGCCGGGGAGACCCAGTACTTC. It codes for CASSLAGETQYF. The chain carries TRBV5-1 and TRBJ2-5; D unresolved. The CDR3 has 12 residues. V was trimmed by 0 bases and J by 5 bases, leaving 5 bases between them. Germline CDR1 is SGHRS and CDR2 is YFSETQ.

This sequence joins TRBV3-1 (or the pseudogene TRBV3-2) and TRBJ2-7, with 8 nucleotides matching TRBD2. Unmatched junction bases numbered 7, after V lost 6 bases and J lost 6 bases. CDR3 size: 13 residues. Germline V gene data show CDR1 as LGHDT and CDR2 as YNNKEL (reference sequence). The DNA of the CDR3 is TGTGCCAGCAGGACGGCGGGAGGAAGCGAGCAGTACTTC. Its protein product is CASRTAGGSEQYF.

The CDR3 is CASSDVRGEQFF. The CDR3 coding sequence is TGTGCCAGCAGCGATGTTCGAGGTGAGCAGTTCTTC. The chain has TRBV7-3 and TRBJ2-1; D is unresolved. V shed 5 bases and J shed 9 bases, with 11 bases lying between them. There are 12 residues in the CDR3. Per the germline V gene, CDR1 is SGHTA and CDR2 is FQGTGA.

This chain links TRBV19 with TRBJ1-2; D gene uncertain. Trimming pared 7 bases from V and 0 bases from J, leaving 18 bases between. Germline loops: CDR1 LNHDA, CDR2 SQIVND (reference sequence). This CDR3 has 16 residues. The CDR3 protein is CASTMPRSTPNYGYTF. The CDR3 DNA sequence: TGTGCCAGTACCATGCCCCGCAGTACGCCTAACTATGGCTACACCTTC.

The chain recombines TRBV12-3 or TRBV12-4 with TRBJ1-2; no reliable D call. Trimming shortened V by 1 base and J by 13 bases, and 10 bases separated the two germline ends. The CDR3 sequence is 11 residues long. Here the CDR3 reads CASSLDLSRTF. In nucleotides, the CDR3 is TGTGCCAGCAGTTTAGACCTAAGCCGCACCTTC.